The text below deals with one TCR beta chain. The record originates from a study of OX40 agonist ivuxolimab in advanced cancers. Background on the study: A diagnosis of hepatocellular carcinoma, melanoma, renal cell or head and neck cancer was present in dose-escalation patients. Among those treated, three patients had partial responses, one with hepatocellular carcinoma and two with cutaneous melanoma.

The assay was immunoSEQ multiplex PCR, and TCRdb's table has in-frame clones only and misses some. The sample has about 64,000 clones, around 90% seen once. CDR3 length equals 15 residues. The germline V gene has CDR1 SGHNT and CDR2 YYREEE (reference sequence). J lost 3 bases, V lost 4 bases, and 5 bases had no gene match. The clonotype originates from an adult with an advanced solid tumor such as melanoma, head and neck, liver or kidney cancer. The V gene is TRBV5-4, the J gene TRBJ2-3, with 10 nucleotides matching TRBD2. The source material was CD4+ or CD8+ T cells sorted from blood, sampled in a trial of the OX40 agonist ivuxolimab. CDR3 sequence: CASSHPSGSTDTQYF. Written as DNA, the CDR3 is TGTGCCAGCAGCCATCCTAGCGGGAGTACAGATACGCAGTATTTT.